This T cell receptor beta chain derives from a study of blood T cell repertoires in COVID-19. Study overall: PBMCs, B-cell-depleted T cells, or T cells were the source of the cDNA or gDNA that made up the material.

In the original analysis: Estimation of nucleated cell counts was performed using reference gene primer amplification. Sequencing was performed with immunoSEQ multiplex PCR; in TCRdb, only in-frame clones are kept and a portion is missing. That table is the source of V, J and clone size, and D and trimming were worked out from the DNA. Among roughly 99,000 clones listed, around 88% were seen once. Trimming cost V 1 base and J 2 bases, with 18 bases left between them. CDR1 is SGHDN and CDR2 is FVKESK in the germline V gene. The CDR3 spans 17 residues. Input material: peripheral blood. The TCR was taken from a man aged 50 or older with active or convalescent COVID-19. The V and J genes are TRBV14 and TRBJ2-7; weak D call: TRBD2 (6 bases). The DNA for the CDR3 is TGTGCCAGCAGCCAAGGGGGTTTTTCGGGACTGCCCTACGAGCAGTACTTC. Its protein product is CASSQGGFSGLPYEQYF.